Below are 27 T cell receptor beta chains sequenced from a single sample in a study of cytomegalovirus exposure and HLA in healthy donors. The PCR ran on 60 Vbeta and 13 Jbeta primers. The method was immunoSEQ multiplex PCR; TCRdb's version includes in-frame clones alone and lacks a portion of them. Of about 160,000 clones listed, about 68% were seen once; the top ten hold less than 3%. The material sequenced was PBMCs. The receptors stem from a female donor in good health and CMV-seronegative.

The gene calls are TRBV2 and TRBJ2-7; tentatively, D is TRBD1 (6 bases). The V gene's germline CDR1 is SNHLY and CDR2 FYNNEI. The V gene lost 6 bases and the J gene lost 6 bases, with 18 bases spanning the gap. This CDR3 has 14 amino acids. The DNA of the CDR3 is TGTGCCAGCAGATCACAGGGACCCTCTCTCGAGCAGTACTTC. Protein: CASRSQGPSLEQYF.

This chain connects TRBV27 to TRBJ2-5; D perhaps matches TRBD1 (6 bases). Germline CDR1 MNHEY, CDR2 SMNVEV (reference sequence). The CDR3 loop spans 14 amino acids. V lost 4 bases and J lost 5, with 14 bases in between. This CDR3 reads CASSSPGQGETQYF. The CDR3 DNA follows: TGTGCCAGCAGTTCCCCGGGGCAGGGGGAGACCCAGTACTTC.

The chain recombines TRBV2 with TRBJ1-5, with unresolved D. V lost 3 bases to trimming and J lost 4 bases, with 7 bases between them. Germline V CDR1 and CDR2: SNHLY, FYNNEI. This CDR3 has 13 residues. CDR3 DNA sequence: TGTGCCAGCAGTGATTGGGAGAATCAGCCCCAGCATTTT. Residues: CASSDWENQPQHF. The full variable domain, its missing parts supplied by reference TRBV2 and TRBJ1-5, is EPEVTQTPSHQVTQMGQEVILRCVPISNHLYFYWYRQILGQKVEFLVSFYNNEISEKSEIFDDQFSVERPDGSNFTLKIRSTKLEDSAMYFCASSDWENQPQHFGDGTRLSIL.

The V gene is TRBV13, the J gene TRBJ2-5, with no clear D. The V and J ends lost 1 base and 3 bases respectively, with 12 bases between them. The CDR3 is 15 amino acids. Germline V gene data show CDR1 as PRHDT and CDR2 as FYEKMQ (reference sequence). CDR3 nucleotides: TGTGCCAGCAGCTTAGTGGCAGGCTCCAAAGAGACCCAGTACTTC. The encoded protein is CASSLVAGSKETQYF.

V gene TRBV29-1 combines with J gene TRBJ2-3, with D possibly matching TRBD1 (5 bases). The CDR3 sequence is 13 residues long. Between the trimmed V and J ends, which lost 1 base and 2 bases, there was a span of 7 bases. Germline V gene sequence: CDR1 SQVTM, CDR2 ANQGSEA. As DNA, the CDR3 is TGCAGCGTTGAAGGACAGCTCACAGATACGCAGTATTTT. Translating gives CSVEGQLTDTQYF.

V is TRBV5-4 and J is TRBJ2-7; tentative D call: TRBD2 (5 bases). The germline CDR1 and CDR2 sequences are SGHNT and YYREEE (reference sequence). Trimming cost V 4 bases and J 5 bases, with 13 bases left between them. This CDR3 is 13 amino acids long. The CDR3 bases are TGTGCCAGCAGCGGCGGACTTAATGACGAGCAGTACTTC. Translated: CASSGGLNDEQYF.

The rearrangement links TRBV10-3 to TRBJ1-1, with 7 bases fitting TRBD1. The V and J ends lost 6 bases and 6 bases, in that order; junction bases with no gene match: 7. The CDR3 runs to 13 residues. Looked up from germline, CDR1 is ENHRY and CDR2 is SYGVKD. The CDR3 region has the DNA TGTGCCATCAGCCTCAGGGGGGCACCTGAAGCTTTCTTT. It specifies CAISLRGAPEAFF.

This sequence joins TRBV9 and TRBJ2-7; possibly TRBD2 for D (6 bases). V lost 0 bases and J lost 0, with 10 bases in between. The CDR3 spans 15 residues. Germline CDR1 SGDLS, CDR2 YYNGEE. The CDR3 protein is CASSVDAGSSYEQYF. The CDR3 bases are TGTGCCAGCAGCGTAGATGCGGGGAGCTCCTACGAGCAGTACTTC.

The rearrangement uses TRBV29-1 and TRBJ1-1; a possible D gene is TRBD1 (6 bases). Germline CDR1 and CDR2: SQVTM and ANQGSEA. The V and J ends lost 3 bases and 8 bases respectively, with 13 bases between them. The CDR3 has 12 residues. CDR3 nucleotide sequence: TGCAGCGTTGATCGTCCGACAGGAGAAGCTTTCTTT. Amino acids: CSVDRPTGEAFF.

In the case of this clone: Other DNA sequences in the sample encode the same CDR3. The chain has TRBV28 and TRBJ2-7, with 10 nucleotides matching TRBD2. Losses at the gene ends were 5 bases for V and 1 base for J; bases not matched to a gene: 11. The V gene's germline CDR1 is MDHEN and CDR2 SYDVKM. This CDR3 contains 17 residues. In DNA, the CDR3 is TGTGCCAGCAGTCACCCTGAAAGGACTAGCGGTTCCTACGAGCAGTACTTC. This gives the protein CASSHPERTSGSYEQYF. Full variable domain (outside the CDR3, taken from reference TRBV28 and TRBJ2-7): DVKVTQSSRYLVKRTGEKVFLECVQDMDHENMFWYRQDPGLGLRLIYFSYDVKMKEKGDIPEGYSVSREKKERFSLILESASTNQTSMYLCASSHPERTSGSYEQYFGPGTRLTVT.

V and J are TRBV7-2 and TRBJ1-1; 7 positions match TRBD1. The CDR3 has 14 amino acids. V lost 7 bases and J lost 0; bases outside the gene matches: 5. From germline, CDR1 is SGHTA and CDR2 FQGNSA. Written as DNA, the CDR3 is TGTGCCAGCAATCGAGGGGGCCTGAACACTGAAGCTTTCTTT. Residues: CASNRGGLNTEAFF. Filled out from reference TRBV7-2 and TRBJ1-1, the complete variable domain reads GAGVSQSPSNKVTEKGKDVELRCDPISGHTALYWYRQSLGQGLEFLIYFQGNSAPDKSGLPSDRFSAERTGGSVSTLTIQRTQQEDSAVYLCASNRGGLNTEAFFGQGTRLTVV.

This clone has only a few counts. Within the sample, other DNA sequences also encode this same CDR3. V and J are TRBV7-2 and TRBJ2-5; 10 nucleotides agree with TRBD1. Germline assignment: CDR1 SGHTA and CDR2 FQGNSA. Germline trimming cut 4 bases from V and 4 bases from J; bases unmatched to any gene: 3. This CDR3 contains 14 residues. The CDR3 is CASSSDRGRETQYF. DNA for the CDR3: TGTGCCAGCAGCTCCGACAGGGGGCGAGAGACCCAGTACTTC. The variable domain in full, with the rest retrieved from reference TRBV7-2 and TRBJ2-5, is GAGVSQSPSNKVTEKGKDVELRCDPISGHTALYWYRQSLGQGLEFLIYFQGNSAPDKSGLPSDRFSAERTGGSVSTLTIQRTQQEDSAVYLCASSSDRGRETQYFGPGTRLLVL.

The chain employs TRBV6-1 and TRBJ1-5; no clear D gene. V gave up 1 base and J gave up 2 bases, with 9 bases separating them. Germline CDR1 and CDR2: MNHNS and SASEGT. The CDR3 extends over 15 amino acids. CDR3 protein: CASSEGAGGNQPQHF. The CDR3 region has the DNA TGTGCCAGCAGTGAAGGGGCAGGTGGCAATCAGCCCCAGCATTTT.

V usage is TRBV6-4 and J usage is TRBJ2-1; D may be TRBD2 (6 bases). Per the germline V gene, CDR1 is MRHNA and CDR2 is SNTAGT. Trimming removed 11 bases at V and 3 bases at J, with 14 bases between. The CDR3 runs to 13 residues. The CDR3 DNA follows: TGTGCCGGGGGGATGGTCCGCTACAATGAGCAGTTCTTC. Translated: CAGGMVRYNEQFF.

The chain employs TRBV23-1 and TRBJ2-7; 12 bases fit TRBD1. TRBV23-1 is an open reading frame whose function is uncertain. The CDR3 length is 20 residues. V shed 4 bases and J 7 bases; nucleotides not matched to a gene: 23. Written as DNA, the CDR3 is TGCGCCAGCAGTCTCGACTACCGGGACAGGGGGCGCGGGCCCGGGTGGGAGCAGTACTTC. Residues: CASSLDYRDRGRGPGWEQYF.

This chain links TRBV7-2 with TRBJ1-5; D gene ambiguous. The CDR3 has 14 residues. Germline V gene data show CDR1 as SGHTA and CDR2 as FQGNSA. Trimming removed 1 base at V and 0 bases at J, with 4 bases between. CDR3 region: CASSLVNSNQPQHF. Here the CDR3 DNA reads TGTGCCAGCAGCTTAGTAAATAGCAATCAGCCCCAGCATTTT.

The CDR3 sequence is CASSPPRGGLGADEQFF. CDR3 coding DNA: TGTGCCAGCAGTCCACCGCGGGGGGGGCTAGGCGCCGATGAGCAGTTCTTC. The J gene is TRBJ2-1, the V gene TRBV28; TRBD2 matches 9 bases. The trim removed 5 bases at V and 8 bases at J, leaving 16 bases unmatched. The CDR3 is 17 amino acids. Germline V gene data show CDR1 as MDHEN and CDR2 as SYDVKM. Combining the CDR3 with reference TRBV28 and TRBJ2-1 gives the whole variable domain DVKVTQSSRYLVKRTGEKVFLECVQDMDHENMFWYRQDPGLGLRLIYFSYDVKMKEKGDIPEGYSVSREKKERFSLILESASTNQTSMYLCASSPPRGGLGADEQFFGPGTRLTVL.

The rearrangement uses TRBV4-3 and TRBJ1-2, with D tentatively TRBD1 (5 bases). CDR1 and CDR2 from the germline V gene are LGHNA and YSLEER. This CDR3 is 15 amino acids long. V dropped 0 bases and J dropped 5 bases, with 13 bases sitting between them. CDR3 region: CASSQDSRTNYGYTF. DNA for the CDR3: TGCGCCAGCAGCCAAGATAGTAGGACAAATTATGGCTACACCTTC.

The chain is built from TRBV11-1 and TRBJ2-5; D might be TRBD2 (6 bases). V gave up 5 bases and J gave up 0 bases, with 13 bases separating them. The germline V gene encodes CDR1 SGHAT and CDR2 FQDESV (reference sequence). The CDR3 consists of 15 residues. DNA of the CDR3: TGTGCCAGCAGCCGGGGGAGGAAAAACCAAGAGACCCAGTACTTC. Its translation is CASSRGRKNQETQYF.

The V call is TRBV7-2, the J call TRBJ1-5; perhaps TRBD1 as D (6 bases). Trimming cost V 5 bases and J 2 bases, with 10 bases left between them. The V gene's germline CDR1 is SGHTA and CDR2 FQGNSA. The CDR3 is 14 residues long. The CDR3 region has the DNA TGTGCCAGCAGCCCGGGGGGCGGCAATCAGCCCCAGCATTTT. Amino acids: CASSPGGGNQPQHF. Variable domain in full (rest from reference TRBV7-2 and TRBJ1-5): GAGVSQSPSNKVTEKGKDVELRCDPISGHTALYWYRQSLGQGLEFLIYFQGNSAPDKSGLPSDRFSAERTGGSVSTLTIQRTQQEDSAVYLCASSPGGGNQPQHFGDGTRLSIL.

The chain employs TRBV5-1 and TRBJ1-6; D may be TRBD1 (5 bases). Trimming shortened V by 0 bases and J by 5 bases, and 12 bases separated the two germline ends. The CDR3 runs to 16 residues. Germline V gene data show CDR1 as SGHRS and CDR2 as YFSETQ. CDR3 region: CASSLGQAGNNSPLHF. The CDR3 DNA sequence: TGCGCCAGCAGCTTGGGCCAGGCAGGGAATAATTCACCCCTCCACTTT.

J is TRBJ2-1 and V is TRBV19, with D hard to call. V was cut by 3 bases and J by 4 bases, with 19 bases left in between. There are 17 residues in the CDR3. From germline, CDR1 is LNHDA and CDR2 SQIVND (reference sequence). CDR3 residues: CASSISIPTQAYNEQFF. In nucleotides, the CDR3 is TGTGCCAGTAGTATTAGTATTCCAACCCAGGCTTACAATGAGCAGTTCTTC.

The chain carries TRBV2 and TRBJ1-6; 8 bases match TRBD1. V lost 6 bases to trimming and J lost 3 bases; unmatched junction nucleotides: 7. From germline, CDR1 is SNHLY and CDR2 FYNNEI. The CDR3 extends over 16 amino acids. The CDR3 DNA is TGTGCCAGCAGCGCTCAGGGGGCAGACTATAATTCACCCCTCCACTTT. Translating gives CASSAQGADYNSPLHF.

The chain carries TRBV2 and TRBJ1-5, with TRBD1 as a possible D gene (6 bases). Trimming pared 7 bases from V and 0 bases from J, leaving 16 bases between. Per the germline V gene, CDR1 is SNHLY and CDR2 is FYNNEI. CDR3 length equals 16 residues. CDR3 protein: CASTSQGPYSNQPQHF. The CDR3 DNA reads as TGTGCCAGCACTTCACAGGGACCCTATAGCAATCAGCCCCAGCATTTT.

This chain links TRBV15 with TRBJ2-7; 11 nucleotides match TRBD2. J was trimmed by 2 bases and V by 3 bases; bases with no gene match: 9. Germline lookup yields CDR1 LNHNV and CDR2 YYDKDF (reference sequence). The CDR3 contains 17 residues. The CDR3 coding sequence is TGTGCCACCAGCAGCGGGACTAGCGGATTGAAGGCCTACGAGCAGTACTTC. Protein: CATSSGTSGLKAYEQYF.

This clone has just one count. The chain's CDR3 is CASSSRTEQFF. The CDR3 DNA follows: TGTGCCAGCAGTTCTAGAACCGAGCAGTTCTTC. The rearrangement joins TRBV6-6 to TRBJ2-1; no firm D call. V shed 4 bases and J shed 10 bases, with 8 bases lying between them. Germline V gives CDR1 MNHNY, CDR2 SVGAGI (reference sequence). The CDR3 is made up of 11 amino acids.

The CDR3 is CASSQGGGDSNQPQHF. The CDR3 DNA sequence: TGTGCCAGCAGCCAAGGCGGGGGAGATAGCAATCAGCCCCAGCATTTT. This chain connects TRBV7-6 to TRBJ1-5; possible D gene TRBD1, 5 bases. Germline CDR1 is SGHVS and CDR2 is FNYEAQ. V gave up 5 bases and J gave up 0 bases, with 14 bases separating them. The CDR3 is 16 residues long.